Each of the 9 T cell receptor beta chains below was sequenced from the same sample in a study of T cell repertoires in aging, cancer and after chemotherapy. A mixed TRB-A/B primer pool amplified rearranged TRB by multiplex touch-down PCR. TCRdb reprocessed the multiplex PCR reads with MiXCR, giving one entry per CDR3 protein. The table shows under 1,000 distinct CDR3 sequences, with more than 12% occurring only once. TCR beta rearrangements were amplified from peripheral blood genomic DNA. Sequenced sample: blood. The source of these receptors is a human donor with a solid tumor.

This clonotype is labeled large. CDR3 in amino acids: CASSFWRGRPNQPQHF. Written as DNA, the CDR3 is TGTGCCAGTTCATTTTGGCGAGGGCGCCCCAATCAGCCCCAGCATTTT. The rearrangement links TRBV19 to TRBJ1-5; no clear D. V was clipped by 8 bases and J by 3 bases, with 20 bases between them. Germline V gene sequence: CDR1 LNHDA, CDR2 SQIVND (reference sequence). The CDR3 has 16 amino acids.

The chain has TRBV12-3 or TRBV12-4 and TRBJ1-1; D remains unclear. Trimming removed 1 base at V and 8 bases at J, with 17 bases between. The CDR3 spans 15 residues. CDR3 sequence reads: CASSLEPGARPEAFF. CDR3 nucleotides: TGTGCCAGCAGTTTAGAACCGGGAGCCAGGCCCGAAGCTTTCTTT.

V gene TRBV20-1 combines with J gene TRBJ2-1; 8 bases fit TRBD1. Per germline, CDR1 DFQATT and CDR2 SNEGSKA (reference sequence). The CDR3 runs 16 residues. V was clipped by 5 bases and J by 8 bases; unmatched bases: 17. The CDR3 DNA reads TGCAGTGCTTGGGACCGTTGGCAGGGGGCTTTTTATGAGCAGTTCTTC. It specifies CSAWDRWQGAFYEQFF.

This clonotype is large within its sample. CDR3 region: CAWSVLWGSSGNTIYF. Here the CDR3 DNA reads TGTGCCTGGAGTGTCCTGTGGGGCAGCTCTGGAAACACCATATATTTT. V and J are TRBV30 and TRBJ1-3; TRBD1 is a possible D gene (5 bases). The CDR3 sequence is 16 residues long. The V end was cut by 0 bases, the J end by 0 bases, with 12 bases between. Germline assignment: CDR1 GTSNPN and CDR2 SVGIG (reference sequence).

This clonotype qualifies as large (0.1 to 1%). CDR3 coding DNA: TGTGCCAGCCGGTCATCGGCTGGAAACACCATATATTTT. Its protein product is CASRSSAGNTIYF. V and J are TRBV27 and TRBJ1-3; D is unresolved. CDR3 length: 13 residues. Germline loops: CDR1 MNHEY, CDR2 SMNVEV (reference sequence). Trimming took 8 bases from V and 2 from J, leaving 10 bases between them.

In DNA form, the CDR3 reads TGTGCCAGCAGCTCGTCGCTAGCGGGAATTCCGGGGGAGCAGTACTTC. It is translated as CASSSSLAGIPGEQYF. V gene TRBV7-2 combines with J gene TRBJ2-7; 9 positions match TRBD2. The CDR3 is 16 amino acids. V was pared by 4 bases and J by 7 bases, with 14 bases of the junction left unmatched. The germline V gene encodes CDR1 SGHTA and CDR2 FQGNSA.

V is TRBV2 and J is TRBJ2-7, with D perhaps TRBD2 (6 bases). Germline V gene lookup returns CDR1 SNHLY and CDR2 FYNNEI. V lost 6 bases and J lost 5, with 14 bases in between. This CDR3 contains 13 residues. This CDR3 is CASRPRVADEQYF. The CDR3 DNA reads TGTGCCAGCAGACCCAGGGTAGCGGACGAGCAGTACTTC.

By sample fraction, this clonotype is large. The chain couples TRBV19 to TRBJ2-3; unclear D gene. This CDR3 contains 14 residues. Trimming pared 5 bases from V and 2 bases from J, leaving 11 bases between. The germline V gene has CDR1 LNHDA and CDR2 SQIVND (reference sequence). CDR3 loop: CASSLRVATDTQYF. The CDR3, as DNA: TGTGCCAGTAGTCTTAGAGTGGCCACAGATACGCAGTATTTT.

This clonotype is large (0.1 to 1%) within its sample. The chain employs TRBV12-3 or TRBV12-4 and TRBJ2-7; D is possibly TRBD1 or TRBD2 (7 bases each). The CDR3 contains 13 residues. The V end was cut by 5 bases, the J end by 5 bases, with 13 bases between. This CDR3 reads CASSLSGGDEQYF. The CDR3 coding sequence is TGTGCCAGCAGTCTCTCAGGGGGGGACGAGCAGTACTTC.